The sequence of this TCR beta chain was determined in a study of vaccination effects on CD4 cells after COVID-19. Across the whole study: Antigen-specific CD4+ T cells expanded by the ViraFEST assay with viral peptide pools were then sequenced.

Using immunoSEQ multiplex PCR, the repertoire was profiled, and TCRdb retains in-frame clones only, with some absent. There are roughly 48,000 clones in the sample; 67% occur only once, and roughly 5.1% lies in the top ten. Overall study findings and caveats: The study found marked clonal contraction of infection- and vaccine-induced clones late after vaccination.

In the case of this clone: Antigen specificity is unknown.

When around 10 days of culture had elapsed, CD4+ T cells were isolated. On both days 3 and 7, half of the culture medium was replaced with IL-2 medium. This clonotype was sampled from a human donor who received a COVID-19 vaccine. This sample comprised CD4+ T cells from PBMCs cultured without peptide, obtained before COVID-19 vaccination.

The CDR3 sequence is CASSFTTGELFF. DNA of the CDR3: TGTGCCAGCAGTTTCACCACCGGGGAGCTGTTTTTT. The J gene is TRBJ2-2, the V gene TRBV12-3 or TRBV12-4; D not resolved. CDR3 length: 12 residues. V lost 3 bases, J lost 4 bases, and 3 bases lay in between.